Listed below are T cell receptor beta chains from one sample, sequenced in a study of shared clonotypes between healthy human individuals. Clones were sequenced by immunoSEQ multiplex PCR, and TCRdb holds only the in-frame ones, with some missing. The sample shows roughly 2,000,000 clones, about 94% of them seen only once. Specimen: naive CD8+ T cells sorted from blood. These TCRs come from a man between 18 and 35 years old in good health. CDR3s include the opening cysteine and the closing phenylalanine or tryptophan. The order of the fields is V gene, J gene, clone size, D gene, CDR3 DNA, CDR3 protein. D genes are given only for firm matches. Some rows mark clone size as missing; the rest say once, few, many or name a class of expanded clone.

TRBV19	TRBJ2-5	-	-	TGTGCCAGTAGCCGGGACTTAGAGGAGCCCCAGTACTTC	CASSRDLEEPQYF
TRBV7-9	TRBJ1-1	-	-	TGTGCCAGCAGCTTAGAGGAGGGGACGGGGGTGAACACTGAAGCTTTCTTT	CASSLEEGTGVNTEAFF
TRBV28	TRBJ2-7	-	-	TGTGCCAGCAGTTCTACCGGGACTGCTTACGAGCAGTACTTC	CASSSTGTAYEQYF
TRBV13	TRBJ2-5	-	-	TGTGCCAGCAGGGTACAGGGATTACAAGAGACCCAGTACTTC	CASRVQGLQETQYF
TRBV13	TRBJ2-2	-	TRBD1	TGTGCCAGCAGCGATCGGACAGGGTTCGGGGAGCTGTTTTTT	CASSDRTGFGELFF
TRBV27	TRBJ2-5	-	TRBD2	TGTGCCAGCAGTTTCCTAGCGGACCAAGAGACCCAGTACTTC	CASSFLADQETQYF
TRBV4-1	TRBJ2-3	-	TRBD1	TGCGCCAGCAGCCAAGTGGTGGGACAGGGAGCAATAGATACGCAGTATTTT	CASSQVVGQGAIDTQYF
TRBV4-1	TRBJ2-7	-	-	TGCGCCAGCAGACAAGAACCCGGGAATACCTACGAGCAGTACTTC	CASRQEPGNTYEQYF
TRBV4-1	TRBJ1-4	-	-	TGCGCCAGCAGCCCCCCTAGGGGAGACTTTGAAAAACTGTTTTTT	CASSPPRGDFEKLFF
TRBV10-2	TRBJ2-2	-	-	TGCGCCGTGTCACTCACCGGGGAGCTGTTTTTT	CAVSLTGELFF
TRBV6-6	TRBJ2-7	-	-	TGTGCCAGCAGTTACGTATACGAGCAGTACTTC	CASSYVYEQYF
TRBV14	TRBJ2-1	once	-	TGTGCCAGCGTGAGGCTGAAGGTAAATTGCGATGAGCAGTTCTTC	CASVRLKVNCDEQFF
TRBV6-1	TRBJ2-7	-	TRBD2	TGTGCCAGCAGTTATAGCGGGAGCTCCTACGAGCAGTACTTC	CASSYSGSSYEQYF
TRBV27	TRBJ2-1	once	-	TGTGCCAGCAGTTTATGGGACACTTCCAATGAGCAGTTCTTC	CASSLWDTSNEQFF
TRBV5-4	TRBJ1-1	-	-	TGTGCCAGCAGCTCCCTGGACGTATTGGGTAGGGCTGAAGCTTTCTTT	CASSSLDVLGRAEAFF
TRBV27	TRBJ2-5	-	-	TGTGCCAGCAGTTGGGGGGGCGCCCAGTACTTC	CASSWGGAQYF
TRBV5-6	TRBJ2-2	-	-	TGTGCCAGCAGCTTCGCGGGACACACCGGGGAGCTGTTTTTT	CASSFAGHTGELFF
TRBV7-9	TRBJ2-1	-	TRBD2	TGTGCCAGCAGCCTCCCTTTAGCGGGGAGCTCCTACAATGAGCAGTTCTTC	CASSLPLAGSSYNEQFF
TRBV4-2	TRBJ2-5	-	-	TGTGCCAGCAGCCAAGTTATGGGGGGCGCGGAGACCCAGTACTTC	CASSQVMGGAETQYF
TRBV7-9	TRBJ2-7	-	-	TGTGCCAGCAGCCCAAAGGGGCCCCGCGGCTACGAGCAGTACTTC	CASSPKGPRGYEQYF
TRBV4-1	TRBJ2-7	-	-	TGCGCCAGCAGCCAAGATGGGCCTGAGGGGTGGACCTACGAGCAGTACTTC	CASSQDGPEGWTYEQYF
TRBV6-1	TRBJ2-7	-	TRBD1	TGTGCCAGTTCCTCGACAGGGTCTTACGAGCAGTACTTC	CASSSTGSYEQYF
TRBV19	TRBJ2-7	-	-	TGTGCCAGTAGTCCCCGACTAGGGATCGACGAGCAGTACTTC	CASSPRLGIDEQYF
TRBV19	TRBJ2-7	-	-	TGTGCCAGTAGTTCCGGGACGGCGGGGGAGCAGTACTTC	CASSSGTAGEQYF
TRBV18	TRBJ2-1	-	TRBD1	TGTGCCAGCTCACCGACAGGGGGACCATACAATGAGCAGTTCTTC	CASSPTGGPYNEQFF
TRBV27	TRBJ1-4	-	-	TGTGCCAGCAGTTTATACCCAGCTAATGAAAAACTGTTTTTT	CASSLYPANEKLFF
TRBV28	TRBJ2-3	-	TRBD2	TGTGCCAGCAGTTCCAGGACTAGCGGGACCACCACAGATACGCAGTATTTT	CASSSRTSGTTTDTQYF
TRBV7-2	TRBJ2-7	-	-	TGTGCCAGCAGCTTATATCAGGGGGAGGGAGTCCGCGAGCAGTACTTC	CASSLYQGEGVREQYF
TRBV2	TRBJ2-1	once	TRBD2	TGTGCCATCAAACCCCCGGGGGGGTTGACACCGGAGCAGTTCTTC	CAIKPPGGLTPEQFF
TRBV4-1	TRBJ1-5	-	TRBD1	TGCGCCAGCAGCCAAGTAGGGACAGGGGGCGGGCAGCCCCAGCATTTT	CASSQVGTGGGQPQHF
TRBV7-9	TRBJ2-1	-	-	TGTGCCAGCAGCTTAGTTGGGACAAATTACAATGAGCAGTTCTTC	CASSLVGTNYNEQFF
TRBV11-2	TRBJ2-3	-	TRBD1	TGTGCCAGCAGCTTGCAGGACAGGGGGGTGGCAGATACGCAGTATTTT	CASSLQDRGVADTQYF
TRBV14	TRBJ2-5	-	TRBD2	TGTGCCAGCAGCCAAGAACTAGCGGGAGCGGGGGAGACCCAGTACTTC	CASSQELAGAGETQYF
TRBV6-1	TRBJ2-1	-	-	TGTGCCAGCAGTGATCGGCGTTCCTACAATGAGCAGTTCTTC	CASSDRRSYNEQFF
TRBV27	TRBJ2-1	-	TRBD2	TGTGCCAGCAGTTTACTGGGATCTAGCGGCTACAATGAGCAGTTCTTC	CASSLLGSSGYNEQFF
TRBV4-3	TRBJ2-1	-	-	TGCGCCAGCAGCCAAGAGGTGGCAGGGCACTACAATGAGCAGTTCTTC	CASSQEVAGHYNEQFF
TRBV27	TRBJ2-7	-	TRBD1	TGTGCCAGCAGTTCCTGGGACAGACCCTACGAGCAGTACTTC	CASSSWDRPYEQYF
TRBV9	TRBJ1-3	-	-	TGTGCCAGCAGCGTAGCTGGGACACCCTCTGGAAACACCATATATTTT	CASSVAGTPSGNTIYF
TRBV6-5	TRBJ1-6	once	-	TGTGCCAGCAGTTACTCACCCTTTCTCAATTCACCCCTCCACTTT	CASSYSPFLNSPLHF